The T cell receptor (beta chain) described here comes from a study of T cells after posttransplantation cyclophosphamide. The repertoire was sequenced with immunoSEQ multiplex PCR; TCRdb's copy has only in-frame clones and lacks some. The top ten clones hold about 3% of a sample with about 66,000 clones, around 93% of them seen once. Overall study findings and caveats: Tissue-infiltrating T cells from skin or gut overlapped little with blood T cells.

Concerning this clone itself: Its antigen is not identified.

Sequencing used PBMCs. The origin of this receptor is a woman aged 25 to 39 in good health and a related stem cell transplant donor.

This CDR3 reads CASSELGGLETQYF. The CDR3 region has the DNA TGTGCCAGCAGTGAACTCGGGGGGCTGGAGACCCAGTACTTC. The rearrangement uses TRBV2 and TRBJ2-5, with D maybe TRBD2 (7 bases). From germline, CDR1 is SNHLY and CDR2 FYNNEI. The CDR3 is 14 residues long. The germline V and J ends were trimmed by 2 bases and 5 bases, with 12 bases remaining between them.